This T cell receptor beta chain was identified during a study of tumor-infiltrating lymphocytes in primary liver carcinoma. Study-level points and caveats: Significantly larger top-250-clone fractions were found in tumors than in blood (p = 0.039).

As regards this clonotype: Its target is unknown.

Germline assignment: CDR1 SEHNR and CDR2 FQNEAQ (reference sequence). The CDR3 covers 14 residues. TCR beta cDNA was made from approximately 540 ng total RNA with a constant-region primer. A slightly modified ARM-PCR protocol with three nested multiplex PCR rounds produced these TCR beta libraries. The two initial PCR rounds, roughly 10 cycles each, used TRBV1-TRBV30 forward and C-beta reverse primers. One entry per CDR3 protein results from TCRdb running MiXCR on the multiplex PCR reads. Here the sample spans around 70,000 distinct CDR3 sequences, over 60% being singletons. Unsorted bulk tissue, roughly 20-34 mg of it, served as the source for co-extraction of RNA and DNA. Five distinct regions per tumor were sampled.

The sequence came from a man between 40 and 49 years old with primary liver carcinoma and hepatitis B virus infection. The chain joins TRBV7-9 to TRBJ2-1; 11 nucleotides line up with TRBD2. The sample taken for sequencing was liver tumor tissue from sampling region 4. The subset was: tumor region T4, right-lateral pole. The CDR3 region has the DNA TGTACCTGCAGCCCCGGGACTAGCGGAGTTCAACAGTTCTTC. Translation gives CTCSPGTSGVQQFF.